This TCR beta chain was found in a study of patients and donors after allogeneic stem cell transplantation. TCRdb re-called the RT-PCR reads with MiXCR, one entry per CDR3 protein. In the table there are about 960,000 distinct CDR3 sequences, around 17% of which are singletons. Germline V gene sequence: CDR1 SGHTA, CDR2 FQGNSA. This CDR3 has 17 residues. Trimming removed 1 base from V and 2 bases from J, with 17 bases in between. The clonotype originates from a human donor who was either an allogeneic HSCT recipient or a stem cell or donor lymphocyte infusion donor (not recorded which). It is not recorded whose cells these are; they may come from a transplant donor. Source material: blood, either unsorted or a sorted T cell fraction (not recorded which). This sequence joins TRBV7-2 and TRBJ1-2, with no clear D. The CDR3 DNA reads as TGTGCCAGCAGCTTAGTGGGGAACGCGGTGAAAAACTATGGCTACACCTTC. Translation gives CASSLVGNAVKNYGYTF.